One and the same sample provided the 20 T cell receptor beta chains below, sequenced in a study of T-cell reconstitution after alpha-beta-depleted transplantation in children. During its preparation, the TCRbeta library received unique molecular identifiers. TCRdb used MiXCR to reprocess the PCR reads, holding one entry per CDR3 protein. The sample has 420,000 or so distinct CDR3 sequences, approximately 11% seen once. The source was PBMCs from the stem cell graft donor, collected from the stem cell graft. The receptors were gathered from a human donor who donated a stem cell graft to a child with acute myeloid leukemia.

This clonotype was recorded a few times. The chain recombines TRBV20-1 with TRBJ2-7; D is unresolved. The V gene lost 3 bases and the J gene lost 1 base, with 13 bases spanning the gap. CDR1 is DFQATT and CDR2 is SNEGSKA in the germline V gene (reference sequence). The length of the CDR3 is 14 residues. The CDR3 loop reads CSASPGSNSYEQYV. DNA of the CDR3: TGCAGTGCTAGCCCAGGATCTAATTCCTACGAGCAGTACGTC.

The chain is built from TRBV20-1 and TRBJ2-2, with a possible D match to TRBD1 (5 bases). Germline V gene lookup returns CDR1 DFQATT and CDR2 SNEGSKA (reference sequence). V was clipped by 3 bases and J by 4 bases, with 12 bases between them. The CDR3 is 14 residues long. The CDR3 sequence is CSARAGLGTGELFF. The DNA of the CDR3 is TGCAGTGCTAGGGCAGGGTTGGGCACCGGGGAGCTGTTTTTT.

Only a few counts were recorded for this clonotype. The rearrangement joins TRBV4-2 to TRBJ2-7; no firm D call. Germline CDR1 is LGHNA and CDR2 is YNFKEQ. The V and J ends lost 1 base and 3 bases respectively, with 7 bases between them. The CDR3 runs 13 residues. CDR3: CASSQVSDYEQYF. The CDR3, as DNA: TGTGCCAGCAGCCAAGTTTCCGACTACGAGCAGTACTTC.

The CDR3, as DNA: TGTGCCACCGACCGAGGGGAGCTGTTTTTT. This gives the protein CATDRGELFF. The chain carries TRBV15 and TRBJ2-2; D unclear. Trimming took 8 bases from V and 8 from J, leaving 6 bases between them. Germline CDR1 is LNHNV and CDR2 is YYDKDF (reference sequence). The CDR3 is 10 amino acids.

A word on this clonotype: Compared with germline, one end of the junction differs, possibly owing to a read error. This chain uses TRBV9 with TRBJ2-1, with D possibly being TRBD1 (5 bases). The CDR3 consists of 14 residues. CDR1 is SGDLS, CDR2 YYNGEE, per germline. CDR3: CASSVVGQGDEHFF. The CDR3 DNA sequence: TGTGCCAGCAGCGTAGTCGGGCAGGGCGATGAGCACTTCTTC.

The chain carries TRBV30 and TRBJ1-5, with 9 positions matching TRBD1. The CDR3 has 13 residues. Germline CDR1 is GTSNPN and CDR2 is SVGIG (reference sequence). J lost 5 bases, V lost 6 bases, and 5 bases had no gene match. CDR3 bases: TGTGCCTGCGGACAGGGGAACCATCAGCCCCAGCATTTT. It specifies CACGQGNHQPQHF.

The rearrangement joins TRBV9 to TRBJ2-1, with D perhaps TRBD2 (6 bases). This CDR3 is 16 amino acids long. The ends were cut back, 0 bases at V and 0 bases at J, with 10 bases in the middle. In germline, CDR1 is SGDLS, CDR2 YYNGEE. CDR3 nucleotide sequence: TGTGCCAGCAGCGTAGGACTGGGGGGCTCCTACAATGAGCAGTTCTTC. It codes for CASSVGLGGSYNEQFF.

This clonotype was counted many times. V and J are TRBV5-1 and TRBJ2-3, with a weak D call TRBD2 (5 bases). V lost 9 bases to trimming and J lost 6 bases, with 5 bases between them. Germline V gene sequence: CDR1 SGHRS, CDR2 YFSETQ. The CDR3 has 9 amino acids. DNA for the CDR3: TGCGCCACGGGGGATACGCAGTATTTT. Residues: CATGDTQYF.

The chain combines TRBV7-2 with TRBJ2-1; D is tentatively TRBD1 or TRBD2 (6 bases each). Trimming shortened V by 1 base and J by 6 bases, and 16 bases separated the two germline ends. CDR3 size: 16 residues. Germline CDR1 SGHTA, CDR2 FQGNSA. The CDR3 region has the DNA TGTGCCAGCAGCTTAGTACCGTGGGGGGCCTCCAATGAGCAGTTCTTC. Its protein is CASSLVPWGASNEQFF.

The rearrangement joins TRBV20-1 to TRBJ2-5, with 8 bases identical to TRBD2. The CDR3 totals 14 residues. V was clipped by 6 bases and J by 5 bases; unmatched bases: 11. Germline values: CDR1 DFQATT, CDR2 SNEGSKA (reference sequence). This CDR3 is CSASGGTRGETQYF. The CDR3 coding sequence is TGCAGTGCCTCCGGCGGGACTAGGGGGGAGACCCAGTACTTC.

This clonotype was counted between two and nine times. This chain connects TRBV27 to TRBJ1-4, with 8 bases identical to TRBD1. This CDR3 has 14 residues. Germline loops: CDR1 MNHEY, CDR2 SMNVEV (reference sequence). Germline trimming cut 6 bases from V and 6 bases from J; bases unmatched to any gene: 6. The CDR3 loop reads CASRGQGRDEKLFF. CDR3 coding DNA: TGTGCCAGCAGAGGACAGGGCAGGGATGAAAAACTGTTTTTT. Full variable domain (rest looked up from reference TRBV27 and TRBJ1-4): EAQVTQNPRYLITVTGKKLTVTCSQNMNHEYMSWYRQDPGLGLRQIYYSMNVEVTDKGDVPEGYKVSRKEKRNFPLILESPSPNQTSLYFCASRGQGRDEKLFFGSGTQLSVL.

The rearrangement joins TRBV7-9 to TRBJ1-6; possible D gene TRBD1, 5 bases. The CDR3 covers 13 residues. With 5 bases removed from V and 6 bases from J, the gap between germline ends came to 8 bases. CDR1 and CDR2 from the germline V gene are SEHNR and FQNEAQ (reference sequence). CDR3 residues: CASSRDLNSPLHF. For the CDR3, the DNA is TGTGCCAGCAGCCGGGACCTTAATTCACCCCTCCACTTT.

The chain has TRBV7-2 and TRBJ2-1, with TRBD2 matching 12 bases. There are 18 residues in the CDR3. The V gene end was trimmed by 1 base and the J gene end by 4 bases; junction bases not matched to a gene: 8. Germline assignment: CDR1 SGHTA and CDR2 FQGNSA. DNA for the CDR3: TGTGCCAGCAGCTTAGGGCTAGCGGGAGGGCGGCTTTACAATGAGCAGTTCTTC. Translating it yields CASSLGLAGGRLYNEQFF.

The V call is TRBV7-2, the J call TRBJ2-2, with 9 nucleotides matching TRBD1. Per the germline V gene, CDR1 is SGHTA and CDR2 is FQGNSA. V dropped 5 bases and J dropped 5; count of bases not matched to a gene: 9. This CDR3 spans 16 amino acids. CDR3 region: CASSRTGGVGTGELFF. CDR3 nucleotide sequence: TGTGCCAGCAGCCGCACAGGGGGCGTCGGAACCGGGGAGCTGTTTTTT.

This clonotype has ten or more counts. The CDR3 region has the DNA TGTGCCAGCAGCCCTCCCGGACGGCCAGATACGCAGTATTTT. This sequence encodes CASSPPGRPDTQYF. The chain is built from TRBV13 and TRBJ2-3; D remains ambiguous. The CDR3 sequence is 14 residues long. Trimming pared 5 bases from V and 4 bases from J, leaving 13 bases between. Germline V CDR1 and CDR2: PRHDT, FYEKMQ (reference sequence). The full variable domain, its missing parts supplied by reference TRBV13 and TRBJ2-3, is AAGVIQSPRHLIKEKRETATLKCYPIPRHDTVYWYQQGPGQDPQFLISFYEKMQSDKGSIPDRFSAQQFSDYHSELNMSSLELGDSALYFCASSPPGRPDTQYFGPGTRLTVL.

The chain recombines TRBV5-1 with TRBJ1-2, with D hard to call. Trimming took 0 bases from V and 1 from J, leaving 7 bases between them. The CDR3 has 14 amino acids. Germline CDR1 and CDR2: SGHRS and YFSETQ. The DNA for the CDR3 is TGCGCCAGCAGCTTGGGGCACGATAACTATGGCTACACCTTC. Its protein is CASSLGHDNYGYTF.

This clonotype occurred many times. The chain couples TRBV4-2 to TRBJ2-5; 9 bases map to TRBD2. The germline CDR1 and CDR2 sequences are LGHNA and YNFKEQ. V shed 4 bases, J shed 6 bases, and the junction held 12 bases outside the gene matches. This CDR3 is built from 16 residues. The CDR3 DNA sequence: TGTGCCAGCAGCCCAAGTCTAGCGGGGTTAGGCAAGACCCAGTACTTC. It specifies CASSPSLAGLGKTQYF.

This chain connects TRBV4-1 to TRBJ2-2; 10 nucleotides match TRBD1. Germline V gene data show CDR1 as MGHRA and CDR2 as YSYEKL. The V segment lost 3 bases and the J segment 3 bases; nucleotides outside the gene matches: 4. The CDR3 runs 16 residues. CDR3 region: CASSHRQGADTGELFF. CDR3 coding DNA: TGCGCCAGCAGCCATCGACAGGGGGCCGACACCGGGGAGCTGTTTTTT.

V usage is TRBV5-5 and J usage is TRBJ2-1, with 10 bases matching TRBD2. The CDR3 totals 15 residues. Germline V gene sequence: CDR1 SGHKS, CDR2 YYEKEE (reference sequence). The V segment lost 0 bases and the J segment 4 bases; nucleotides outside the gene matches: 1. The CDR3 is CASSLELAGYNEQFF. The CDR3 DNA follows: TGTGCCAGCAGCTTGGAACTAGCGGGATACAATGAGCAGTTCTTC. Drawing the rest from reference TRBV5-5 and TRBJ2-1, the complete variable domain is DAGVTQSPTHLIKTRGQQVTLRCSPISGHKSVSWYQQVLGQGPQFIFQYYEKEERGRGNFPDRFSARQFPNYSSELNVNALLLGDSALYLCASSLELAGYNEQFFGPGTRLTVL.

The CDR3 sequence: CASSFEGMALHF. In nucleotides, the CDR3 is TGTGCCAGCAGTTTTGAGGGGATGGCCCTCCACTTT. This rearrangement joins TRBV12-3 or TRBV12-4 to TRBJ1-6, with D tentatively TRBD1 (5 bases). Trimming pared 3 bases from V and 14 bases from J, leaving 11 bases between. The CDR3 consists of 12 residues.